This TCR beta chain was identified in a study of blood T cell repertoires in COVID-19. V was clipped by 5 bases and J by 4 bases; unmatched bases: 13. Looked up from germline, CDR1 is GTSNPN and CDR2 is SVGIG (reference sequence). The CDR3 contains 16 residues. Repertoires were generated with immunoSEQ multiplex PCR, while TCRdb's copy carries only in-frame clones and drops some. Of about 94,000 clones listed, around 80% are singletons. The sample consisted of peripheral blood. The clonotype comes from a human donor in a cohort sampled during active COVID-19. This chain links TRBV30 with TRBJ2-7, with 11 bases fitting TRBD2. The CDR3 region is CAWGTGTSGGGYEQYF. The DNA of the CDR3 is TGTGCCTGGGGAACCGGGACTAGCGGAGGTGGGTACGAGCAGTACTTC.